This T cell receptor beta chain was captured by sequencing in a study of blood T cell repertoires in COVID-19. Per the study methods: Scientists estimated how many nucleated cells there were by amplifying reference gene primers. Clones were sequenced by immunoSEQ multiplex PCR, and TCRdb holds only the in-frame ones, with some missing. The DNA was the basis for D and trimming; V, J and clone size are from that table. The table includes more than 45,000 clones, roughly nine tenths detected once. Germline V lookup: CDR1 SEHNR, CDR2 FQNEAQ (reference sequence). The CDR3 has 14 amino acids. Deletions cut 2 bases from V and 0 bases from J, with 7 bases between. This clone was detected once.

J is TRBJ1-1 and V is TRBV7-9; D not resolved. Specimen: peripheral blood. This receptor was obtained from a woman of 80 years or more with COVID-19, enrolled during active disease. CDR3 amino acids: CASSLSRMNTEAFF. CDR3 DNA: TGTGCCAGCAGCTTATCGCGGATGAACACTGAAGCTTTCTTT.